A selection of T cell receptor beta chains follows, all from one sample in a study of cytomegalovirus exposure and HLA in healthy donors. Sequencing used immunoSEQ multiplex PCR; TCRdb keeps in-frame clones, though not all of them. The sample records about 160,000 clones, over 75% being singletons. The sample was PBMCs. These receptors originate from a woman younger than 30 in good health and CMV-seronegative. Both conserved end residues are part of each CDR3. A D gene is named only where the DNA matches it firmly. Size values are once, few and many counts, or a class for expanded clones, and some rows have none.

d_gene | abundance | j_gene | v_gene | CDR3aa | CDR3nt
TRBD1 | NA | TRBJ1-5 | TRBV27 | CASGTGDNQPQHF | TGTGCCAGCGGGACAGGGGATAATCAGCCCCAGCATTTT
NA | NA | TRBJ2-7 | TRBV10-3 | CAISEISHSYEQYF | TGTGCCATCAGTGAGATTAGTCATTCCTACGAGCAGTACTTC
NA | once | TRBJ2-7 | TRBV19 | CASSIVAGNWYEQYF | TGTGCCAGTAGTATAGTGGCGGGAAACTGGTACGAGCAGTACTTC
NA | NA | TRBJ1-2 | TRBV15 | CATSRPPGDGYTF | TGTGCCACCAGCAGGCCCCCAGGGGATGGCTACACCTTC
TRBD1 | NA | TRBJ1-1 | TRBV4-1 | CASSHDGTVTQAFF | TGCGCCAGCAGCCACGACGGGACAGTGACTCAAGCTTTCTTT
NA | NA | TRBJ2-7 | TRBV19 | CASSSGQITYEQYF | TGTGCCAGTAGTAGTGGGCAGATAACCTACGAGCAGTACTTC
NA | NA | TRBJ1-6 | TRBV5-5 | CASSPGGGLYNSPLHF | TGTGCCAGCAGCCCCGGGGGGGGGCTATATAATTCACCCCTCCACTTT
TRBD2 | NA | TRBJ2-5 | TRBV7-2 | CASSLGTSGHGSQYF | TGTGCCAGCAGCTTAGGGACTAGCGGCCATGGGTCCCAGTACTTC
NA | few | TRBJ1-1 | TRBV5-4 | CASSFKLHAGNTEAFF | TGTGCCAGCAGCTTTAAGCTACACGCGGGGAACACTGAAGCTTTCTTT
TRBD1 | NA | TRBJ1-2 | TRBV9 | CASSEGGQFYGYTF | TGTGCCAGCAGCGAGGGGGGACAGTTCTATGGCTACACCTTC
NA | NA | TRBJ2-7 | TRBV6-1 | CASSVGGGLTYEQYF | TGTGCCAGCAGTGTAGGGGGTGGTCTAACCTACGAGCAGTACTTC
NA | NA | TRBJ1-5 | TRBV28 | CASSRWGGNQPQHF | TGTGCCAGCAGTAGGTGGGGGGGCAATCAGCCCCAGCATTTT
TRBD2 | NA | TRBJ2-1 | TRBV19 | CASSIVGAGGYNEQFF | TGTGCCAGTAGTATAGTTGGAGCGGGAGGGTACAATGAGCAGTTCTTC
TRBD2 | NA | TRBJ2-7 | TRBV28 | CASSTGTSYEQYF | TGTGCCAGCAGTACCGGGACTAGCTACGAGCAGTACTTC
NA | once | TRBJ1-2 | TRBV6-5 | CASSERGVNGYTF | TGTGCCAGCAGTGAGCGGGGGGTAAATGGCTACACCTTC
NA | NA | TRBJ2-7 | TRBV27 | CASSLGQGTYEQYF | TGTGCCAGCAGTTTAGGGCAGGGGACCTACGAGCAGTACTTC
NA | once | TRBJ1-1 | TRBV6-1 | CASKTGNTEAFF | TGTGCCAGCAAAACAGGGAACACTGAAGCTTTCTTT
NA | NA | TRBJ1-2 | TRBV5-6 | CASSETGTYGYTF | TGTGCCAGCAGCGAAACAGGGACCTATGGCTACACCTTC
TRBD2 | NA | TRBJ2-7 | TRBV7-8 | CASSLVGGGKLEQYF | TGTGCCAGCAGCTTAGTTGGCGGGGGGAAACTCGAGCAGTACTTC
NA | NA | TRBJ2-3 | TRBV29-1 | CSVVEITRYF | TGCAGCGTTGTGGAGATAACGCGGTATTTT